What follows are 21 T cell receptor beta chains derived from one specimen sequenced in a study of early T cells in non-severe SARS-CoV-2 infection. TCRdb used MiXCR to reprocess the 5' RACE reads, holding one entry per CDR3 protein. The data hold 20,000 to 30,000 distinct CDR3 sequences, with roughly 4.2% observed a single time. Sequencing used whole blood. The receptors were gathered from an adult who was a healthcare worker with PCR-confirmed SARS-CoV-2 infection or an uninfected control (not recorded which).

This clonotype has ten or more counts. V and J are TRBV7-2 and TRBJ2-4; no reliable D call. V was shortened by 1 base and J by 1 base, with 8 bases between the two germline ends. The CDR3 has 15 residues. Germline CDR1 is SGHTA and CDR2 is FQGNSA. In DNA form, the CDR3 reads TGTGCCAGCAGCTTAGTGGATGGGGCCAAAAACATTCAGTACTTC. It encodes CASSLVDGAKNIQYF.

This clonotype was seen more than once but under ten times. V is TRBV12-3 or TRBV12-4 and J is TRBJ2-3; the D gene is possibly TRBD1 (5 bases). The CDR3 length is 16 residues. Trimming left V 0 bases short and J 2 bases short, with 12 bases between. CDR3 sequence (DNA): TGTGCCAGCAGTTTAGCGCTAGGGGCCTCCACAGATACGCAGTATTTT. Its translation is CASSLALGASTDTQYF.

This clonotype has at least ten counts. The CDR3 sequence is CASSISYNEQFF. Here the CDR3 DNA reads TGTGCCAGTAGTATTAGCTACAATGAGCAGTTCTTC. This chain joins TRBV19 and TRBJ2-1; D is unresolved. The CDR3 is 12 residues long. Trimming cost V 3 bases and J 3 bases, with 3 bases left between them. Germline CDR1 LNHDA, CDR2 SQIVND (reference sequence).

This clonotype appeared many times. This chain uses TRBV6-2 or TRBV6-3 with TRBJ1-1; unclear D gene. Germline-derived CDR1 and CDR2 are MNHEY and SVGEGT. The CDR3 is 13 amino acids. The V end lost 2 bases, the J end lost 3 bases, and 7 bases lay between the germline ends. The CDR3: CASSYLPYTEAFF. Here the CDR3 DNA reads TGTGCCAGCAGTTACCTTCCCTACACTGAAGCTTTCTTT.

The table lists this clonotype with a few counts. The V gene is TRBV20-1, the J gene TRBJ2-1; 13 bases line up with TRBD2. The CDR3 consists of 14 residues. From germline, CDR1 is DFQATT and CDR2 SNEGSKA (reference sequence). V shed 6 bases, J shed 12 bases, and the junction held 11 bases outside the gene matches. The CDR3 nucleotides are TGCAGTGCACAGCCGGGACTAGCGGGGAGTAGGCAGTTCTTC. It encodes CSAQPGLAGSRQFF.

This clonotype has ten or more counts. The rearrangement uses TRBV20-1 and TRBJ1-5; TRBD1 matches 7 bases. Germline CDR1 DFQATT, CDR2 SNEGSKA (reference sequence). After removal of 5 bases from V and 2 bases from J, the junction contained 6 bases not matched to a gene. The CDR3 spans 14 residues. This CDR3 is CSAGTVWGNQPQHF. The DNA of the CDR3 is TGCAGTGCTGGGACAGTTTGGGGCAATCAGCCCCAGCATTTT.

This clonotype appeared many times. The chain recombines TRBV27 with TRBJ1-6, with no clear D. The V and J ends lost 6 bases and 6 bases respectively, with 18 bases between them. This CDR3 spans 16 amino acids. CDR1 is MNHEY and CDR2 is SMNVEV in the germline V gene (reference sequence). The CDR3 nucleotides read TGTGCCAGCAGATCAGATGTCCGGGAGCGTAATTCACCCCTCCACTTT. The encoded protein is CASRSDVRERNSPLHF.

This clonotype came up many times. The V gene is TRBV5-1, the J gene TRBJ2-7; 11 nucleotides align to TRBD1. Germline-derived CDR1 and CDR2 are SGHRS and YFSETQ. This CDR3 has 17 amino acids. Germline trimming cut 2 bases from V and 2 bases from J; bases unmatched to any gene: 9. The CDR3 nucleotides are TGCGCCAGCAGCTTAACCGGGACAGGGGGTCCACCCTACGAGCAGTACTTC. Protein sequence: CASSLTGTGGPPYEQYF.

This clonotype was seen many times. V gene TRBV4-2 combines with J gene TRBJ1-2; D is uncertain. This CDR3 has 15 amino acids. Per the germline V gene, CDR1 is LGHNA and CDR2 is YNFKEQ. V gave up 0 bases and J gave up 0 bases, with 8 bases separating them. CDR3 nucleotides: TGTGCCAGCAGCCAAGACCTCCTCACTAACTATGGCTACACCTTC. This sequence encodes CASSQDLLTNYGYTF.

This clonotype was detected only a few times. V gene TRBV6-5 combines with J gene TRBJ1-1; D unclear. The ends were cut back, 4 bases at V and 5 bases at J, with 11 bases in the middle. Germline V gives CDR1 MNHEY, CDR2 SVGAGI. The CDR3 is made up of 13 amino acids. DNA for the CDR3: TGTGCCAGCAGTTTGGTGAGGGAGACTGAAGCTTTCTTT. Protein: CASSLVRETEAFF.

This clonotype appeared many times. This rearrangement joins TRBV7-2 to TRBJ2-3; tentatively, D is TRBD1 (5 bases). The germline gives CDR1 SGHTA, CDR2 FQGNSA. This CDR3 is 16 amino acids long. The germline V and J ends were trimmed by 5 bases and 0 bases, with 15 bases remaining between them. The CDR3: CASSPIGWTSTDTQYF. CDR3 bases: TGTGCCAGCAGCCCAATAGGGTGGACAAGCACAGATACGCAGTATTTT.

This clonotype was observed many times. The chain couples TRBV20-1 to TRBJ2-7; D not certain. V was cut by 1 base and J by 2 bases, with 6 bases left in between. The CDR3 covers 12 residues. Germline V gene lookup returns CDR1 DFQATT and CDR2 SNEGSKA (reference sequence). The CDR3 is CSARGRAYEQYF. The CDR3 region has the DNA TGCAGTGCTAGAGGTCGAGCCTACGAGCAGTACTTC.

The chain carries TRBV2 and TRBJ2-1, with TRBD2 matching 9 bases. The germline gives CDR1 SNHLY, CDR2 FYNNEI. The CDR3 runs to 15 residues. V lost 7 bases to trimming and J lost 0 bases; unmatched junction nucleotides: 4. This CDR3 is CASTTSGRSYNEQFF. The CDR3 DNA follows: TGTGCCAGCACCACTAGCGGGCGCTCCTACAATGAGCAGTTCTTC.

There are many counts of this clonotype. This chain links TRBV24-1 with TRBJ2-2; 7 nucleotides align to TRBD1. The CDR3 sequence is 16 residues long. In germline, CDR1 is KGHDR, CDR2 SFDVKD. The V segment lost 4 bases and the J segment 5 bases; nucleotides outside the gene matches: 9. The CDR3 region has the DNA TGTGCCACCAGTGACACCCGACAGGGTTGGACCGGGGAGCTGTTTTTT. It specifies CATSDTRQGWTGELFF.

This clonotype was picked up many times. The rearrangement uses TRBV18 and TRBJ2-2; D gene uncertain. This CDR3 comprises 13 residues. CDR1 KGHSH and CDR2 LQKENI come from the germline V gene. V lost 5 bases to trimming and J lost 5 bases, with 9 bases between them. The CDR3 DNA sequence: TGTGCCAGCTCAGCAACAATTACCGGGGAGCTGTTTTTT. Protein sequence: CASSATITGELFF.

This clonotype was recorded a few times. The rearrangement joins TRBV7-2 to TRBJ2-3; 11 bases match TRBD2. Unmatched junction bases numbered 7, after V lost 2 bases and J lost 6 bases. The CDR3 runs 16 residues. The germline V gene encodes CDR1 SGHTA and CDR2 FQGNSA. Written as DNA, the CDR3 is TGTGCCAGCAGCTTAAGTTCGGCTAGCGGGGGGGATACGCAGTATTTT. Translation gives CASSLSSASGGDTQYF.

The chain links TRBV11-2 to TRBJ1-2; weak D call: TRBD1 (6 bases). The CDR3 contains 17 residues. The V gene lost 5 bases and the J gene lost 1 base, with 20 bases spanning the gap. From germline, CDR1 is SGHAT and CDR2 FQNNGV. The CDR3 DNA follows: TGTGCCAGCAGCCAGATACGGACAGACCCCATTAACTATGGCTACACCTTC. Translated, it gives CASSQIRTDPINYGYTF.

This clonotype was seen many times. The genes are TRBV28 and TRBJ1-2, with 8 bases fitting TRBD1. Germline V CDR1 and CDR2: MDHEN, SYDVKM. The CDR3 loop spans 13 amino acids. In DNA, the CDR3 is TGTGTTGTACCAGGGGCAGGGGGCCATGGCTACACCTTC. It encodes CVVPGAGGHGYTF.

This clonotype was detected ten times or more. The V and J genes are TRBV9 and TRBJ2-1; D remains ambiguous. Trimming cost V 3 bases and J 0 bases, with 10 bases left between them. Germline V gene lookup returns CDR1 SGDLS and CDR2 YYNGEE. This CDR3 region has 15 residues. The DNA for the CDR3 is TGTGCCAGCAGCGCAATGCGGAGCTCCTACAATGAGCAGTTCTTC. Translating gives CASSAMRSSYNEQFF. Full variable domain (remainder filled in from reference TRBV9 and TRBJ2-1): DSGVTQTPKHLITATGQRVTLRCSPRSGDLSVYWYQQSLDQGLQFLIQYYNGEERAKGNILERFSAQQFPDLHSELNLSSLELGDSALYFCASSAMRSSYNEQFFGPGTRLTVL.

This clonotype was detected ten times or more. The rearrangement joins TRBV2 to TRBJ2-3; D gene ambiguous. CDR1 is SNHLY and CDR2 is FYNNEI in the germline V gene. V was clipped by 1 base and J by 0 bases, with 5 bases between them. The CDR3 has 14 amino acids. Here the CDR3 reads CASSEGLSTDTQYF. As DNA, the CDR3 is TGTGCCAGCAGTGAAGGACTCAGCACAGATACGCAGTATTTT.

In this sample, this clonotype turned up many times. This rearrangement joins TRBV3-2 to TRBJ1-2. TRBV3-2 counts as a pseudogene. The CDR3 totals 14 residues. DNA for the CDR3: TGTGCCAGCAGCCAAGATATATCCAACTATGGCTACACCTTC. The encoded protein is CASSQDISNYGYTF.